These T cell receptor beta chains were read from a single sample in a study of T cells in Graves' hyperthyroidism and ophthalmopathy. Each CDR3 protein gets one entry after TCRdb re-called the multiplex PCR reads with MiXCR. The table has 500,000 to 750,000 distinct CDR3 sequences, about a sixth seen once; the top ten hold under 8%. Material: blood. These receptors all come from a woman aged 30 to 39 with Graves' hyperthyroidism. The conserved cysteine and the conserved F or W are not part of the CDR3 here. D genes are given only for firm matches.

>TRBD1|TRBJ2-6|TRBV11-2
ASSLVGQGASYGANVLT
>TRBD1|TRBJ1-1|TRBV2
ASSEAARDRGTEAF
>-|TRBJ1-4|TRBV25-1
ASSEYGDNEKLF
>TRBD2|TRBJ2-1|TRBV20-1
SARVGGLAGNYNEQF
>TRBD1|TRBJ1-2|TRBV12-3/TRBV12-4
ASSLAGTVTGGRYT
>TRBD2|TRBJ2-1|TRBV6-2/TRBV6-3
ASSYSELAAYNEQF
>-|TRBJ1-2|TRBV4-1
ASSQQLRDYGYT
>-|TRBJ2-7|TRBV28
ASNLGHSYEQY
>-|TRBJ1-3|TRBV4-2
ASSQAFYSGNTIY
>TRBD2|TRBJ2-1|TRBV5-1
ASRAATSGTGEQF
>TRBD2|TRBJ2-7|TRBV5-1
ASSRLAGGFGGSHYEQY